This T cell receptor (beta chain) was found in a study of T cells in Graves' hyperthyroidism and ophthalmopathy. Study-level points and caveats: Ophthalmopathy onset followed model prediction by a median roughly 6.5 months.

Amplified TCR beta CDR3 regions came from RNA transcripts. With the HTBI primer set, the TCR CDR3 went through a first round of RT-PCR. A single record per CDR3 protein comes from TCRdb applying MiXCR to the multiplex PCR reads. The table records about 640,000 distinct CDR3 sequences, 20% of them present only once. For ophthalmopathy patients, the Clinical Activity Score was at least 3 and the NOSPECS grade at least 4; duration was under 3 months. Based on clinical symptoms, serum thyroxine and TRAb, thyroid ultrasound and orbital computed tomography, diagnoses were reached. A roughly 9.3 ml volume of fresh peripheral blood provided the PBMCs. This clonotype was seen many times. Its target is unknown. This CDR3 is 15 amino acids long. Trimming pared 7 bases from V and 1 base from J, leaving 14 bases between. Germline CDR1 reads SNHLY; CDR2 reads FYNNEI.

The chain links TRBV2 to TRBJ1-5; TRBD1 is a possible D gene (6 bases). The sequence was obtained from a young man with Graves' ophthalmopathy. What was sequenced was blood. CDR3 sequence (DNA): TGTGCCAGCATGGGTAGCAGGGGCAGCAATCAGCCCCAGCATTTT. Translated, it gives CASMGSRGSNQPQHF.